The clone carrying this T cell receptor (beta chain) was seen more than once but under ten times. Its antigen is still unknown. CDR1 and CDR2 from the germline V gene are SGHRS and YFSETQ. J lost 4 bases, V lost 4 bases, and 8 bases had no gene match. The CDR3 totals 14 residues. This sample was included in a study of T-cell memory formation after mild COVID-19. Findings of the study overall: CD4/CD8 balance held among clones contracting day 15 to 85, and later expanders leaned CD4+. Contracting CD4+ clones were located mainly in CM and EM, and CD8+ clones in EMRA.

Researchers used 5'RACE with constant-segment primers to make TCR alpha and TCR beta cDNA libraries that carry sample barcodes and UMIs. Via MiXCR, TCRdb re-called the 5' RACE reads, giving one row per CDR3 protein. The data contain 300,000 to 400,000 distinct CDR3 sequences, 10% to 15% of them singletons. This clonotype was obtained from a man aged 18 to 35 who had mild COVID-19 (a few samples of this study predate the infection). Cell type and time point are not known. The chain joins TRBV5-1 to TRBJ2-7; the match to TRBD2 covers 7 bases. The sequenced material came from PBMCs or a T cell subset sorted from them (not recorded which). The CDR3 protein is CASSTRRGRYEQYF. The CDR3 nucleotides read TGCGCCAGCAGCACCAGGCGGGGGAGATACGAGCAGTACTTC.